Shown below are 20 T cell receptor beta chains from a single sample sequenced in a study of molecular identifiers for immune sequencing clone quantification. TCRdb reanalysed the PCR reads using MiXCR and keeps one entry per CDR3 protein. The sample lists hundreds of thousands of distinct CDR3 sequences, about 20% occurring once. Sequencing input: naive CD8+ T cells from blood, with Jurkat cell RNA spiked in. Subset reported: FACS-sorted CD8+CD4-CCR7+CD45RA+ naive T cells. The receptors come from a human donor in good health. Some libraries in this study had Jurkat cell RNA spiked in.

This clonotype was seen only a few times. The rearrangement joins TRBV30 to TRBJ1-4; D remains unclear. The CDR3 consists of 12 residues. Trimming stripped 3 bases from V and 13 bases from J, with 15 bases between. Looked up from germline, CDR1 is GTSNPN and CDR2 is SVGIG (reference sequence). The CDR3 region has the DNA TGTGCCTGGAGGACGGTCCCCCAAGGACTGTTTTTT. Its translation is CAWRTVPQGLFF.

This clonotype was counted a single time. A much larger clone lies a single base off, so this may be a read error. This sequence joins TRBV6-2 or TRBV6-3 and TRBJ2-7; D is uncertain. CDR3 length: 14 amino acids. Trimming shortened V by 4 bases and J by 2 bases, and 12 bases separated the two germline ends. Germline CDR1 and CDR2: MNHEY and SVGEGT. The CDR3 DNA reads TGTGCCAGCAGTTTCTCGAACCAAGCCTACGAGCAGTACTTC. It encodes CASSFSNQAYEQYF.

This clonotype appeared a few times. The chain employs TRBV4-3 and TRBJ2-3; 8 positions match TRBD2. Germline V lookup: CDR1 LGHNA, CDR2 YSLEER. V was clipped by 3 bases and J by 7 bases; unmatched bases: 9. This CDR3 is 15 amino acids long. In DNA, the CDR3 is TGCGCCAGCAGCCAGACACGGGGGGGCGAGCATACGCAGTATTTT. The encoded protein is CASSQTRGGEHTQYF.

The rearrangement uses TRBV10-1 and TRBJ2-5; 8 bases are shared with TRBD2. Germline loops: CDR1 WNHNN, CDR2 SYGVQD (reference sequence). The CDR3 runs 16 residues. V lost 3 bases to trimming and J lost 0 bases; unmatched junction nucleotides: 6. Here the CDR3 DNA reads TGCGCCAGCAGTGACGTTGAAGCGGGGGACCAAGAGACCCAGTACTTC. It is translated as CASSDVEAGDQETQYF.

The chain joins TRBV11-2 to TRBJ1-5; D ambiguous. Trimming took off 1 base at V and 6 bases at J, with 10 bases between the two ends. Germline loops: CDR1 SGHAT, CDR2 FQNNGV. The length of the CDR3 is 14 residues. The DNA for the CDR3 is TGTGCCAGCAGCTTAGGCCCTGGGGTTCAGCCCCAGCATTTT. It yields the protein CASSLGPGVQPQHF.

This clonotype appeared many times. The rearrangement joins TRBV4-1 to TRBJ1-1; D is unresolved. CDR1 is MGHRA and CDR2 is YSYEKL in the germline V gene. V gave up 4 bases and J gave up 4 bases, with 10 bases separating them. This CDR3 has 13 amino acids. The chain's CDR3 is CASSPRAGTEAFF. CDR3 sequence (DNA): TGCGCCAGCAGCCCCCGGGCGGGCACTGAAGCTTTCTTT.

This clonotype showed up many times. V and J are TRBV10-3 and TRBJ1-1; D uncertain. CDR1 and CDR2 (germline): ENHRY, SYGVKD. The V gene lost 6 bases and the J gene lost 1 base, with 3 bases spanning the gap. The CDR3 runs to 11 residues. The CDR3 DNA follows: TGTGCCATCAGGGGGAACACTGAAGCTTTCTTT. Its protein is CAIRGNTEAFF.

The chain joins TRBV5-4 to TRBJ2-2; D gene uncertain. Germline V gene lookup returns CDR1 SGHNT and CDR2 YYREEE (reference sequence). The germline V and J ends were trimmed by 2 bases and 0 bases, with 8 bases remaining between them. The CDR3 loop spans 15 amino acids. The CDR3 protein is CASSFGKANTGELFF. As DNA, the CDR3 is TGTGCCAGCAGCTTCGGAAAAGCGAACACCGGGGAGCTGTTTTTT.

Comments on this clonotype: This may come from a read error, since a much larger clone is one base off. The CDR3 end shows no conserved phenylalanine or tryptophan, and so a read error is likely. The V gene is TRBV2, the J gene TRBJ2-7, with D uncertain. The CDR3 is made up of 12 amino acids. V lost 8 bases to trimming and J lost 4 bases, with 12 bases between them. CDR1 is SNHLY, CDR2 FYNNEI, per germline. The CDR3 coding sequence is TGTGCCAGCGGCCAGTTTTGGTACGAGCAGTACTCC. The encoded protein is CASGQFWYEQYS.

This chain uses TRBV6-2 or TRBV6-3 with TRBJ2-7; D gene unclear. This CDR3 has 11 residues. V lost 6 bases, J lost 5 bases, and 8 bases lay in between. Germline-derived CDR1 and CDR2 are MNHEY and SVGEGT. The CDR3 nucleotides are TGTGCCAGCAGACTTATACACGAGCAGTACTTC. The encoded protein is CASRLIHEQYF.

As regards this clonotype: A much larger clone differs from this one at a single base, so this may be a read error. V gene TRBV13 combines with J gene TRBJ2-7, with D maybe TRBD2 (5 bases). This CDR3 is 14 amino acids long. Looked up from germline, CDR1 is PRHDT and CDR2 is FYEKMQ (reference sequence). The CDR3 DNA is TGTGACAGCAGAGGGCCCGAAGATAACTACGAGCAGTACTTC. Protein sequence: CDSRGPEDNYEQYF.

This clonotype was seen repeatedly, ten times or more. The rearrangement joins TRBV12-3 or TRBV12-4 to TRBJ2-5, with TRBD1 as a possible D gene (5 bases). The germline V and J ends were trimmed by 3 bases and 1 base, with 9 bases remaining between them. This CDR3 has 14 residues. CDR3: CASSLGRVQETQYF. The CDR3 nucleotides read TGTGCCAGCAGTTTGGGCAGGGTCCAAGAGACCCAGTACTTC.

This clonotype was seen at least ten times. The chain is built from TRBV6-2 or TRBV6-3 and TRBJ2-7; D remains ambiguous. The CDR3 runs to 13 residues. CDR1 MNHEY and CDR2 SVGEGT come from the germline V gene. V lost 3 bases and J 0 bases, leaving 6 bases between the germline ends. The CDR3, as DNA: TGTGCCAGCAGTTATTTCAGCTCCTACGAGCAGTACTTC. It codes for CASSYFSSYEQYF.

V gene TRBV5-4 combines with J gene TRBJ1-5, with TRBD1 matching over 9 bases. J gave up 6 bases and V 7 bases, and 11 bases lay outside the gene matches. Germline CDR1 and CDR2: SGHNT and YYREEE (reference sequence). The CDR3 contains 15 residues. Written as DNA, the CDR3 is TGTGCCAGCGGGCGACAGGGGGATGGATCTCAGCCCCAGCATTTT. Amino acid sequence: CASGRQGDGSQPQHF. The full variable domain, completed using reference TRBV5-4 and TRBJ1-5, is ETGVTQSPTHLIKTRGQQVTLRCSSQSGHNTVSWYQQALGQGPQFIFQYYREEENGRGNFPPRFSGLQFPNYSSELNVNALELDDSALYLCASGRQGDGSQPQHFGDGTRLSIL.

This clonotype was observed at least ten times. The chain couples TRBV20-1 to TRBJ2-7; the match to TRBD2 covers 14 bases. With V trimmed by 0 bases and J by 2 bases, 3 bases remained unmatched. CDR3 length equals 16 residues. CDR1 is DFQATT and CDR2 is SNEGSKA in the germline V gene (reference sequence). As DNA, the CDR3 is TGCAGTGCTAGAGAGGGACTAGCGGGAGTGGCCTACGAGCAGTACTTC. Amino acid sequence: CSAREGLAGVAYEQYF.

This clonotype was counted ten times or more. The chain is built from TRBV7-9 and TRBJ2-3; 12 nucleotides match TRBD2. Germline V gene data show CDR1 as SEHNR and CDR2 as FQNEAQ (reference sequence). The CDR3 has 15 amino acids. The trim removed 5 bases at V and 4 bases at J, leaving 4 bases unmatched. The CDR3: CASSRLAGDSDTQYF. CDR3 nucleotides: TGTGCCAGCAGCCGACTAGCGGGAGATTCAGATACGCAGTATTTT.

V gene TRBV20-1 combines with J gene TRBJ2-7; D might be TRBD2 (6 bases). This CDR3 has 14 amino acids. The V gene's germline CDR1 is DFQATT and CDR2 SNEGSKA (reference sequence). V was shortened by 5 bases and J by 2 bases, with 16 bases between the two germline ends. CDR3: CSAHSSALTYEQYF. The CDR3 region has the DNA TGCAGTGCTCACTCTAGCGCCCTTACCTACGAGCAGTACTTC.

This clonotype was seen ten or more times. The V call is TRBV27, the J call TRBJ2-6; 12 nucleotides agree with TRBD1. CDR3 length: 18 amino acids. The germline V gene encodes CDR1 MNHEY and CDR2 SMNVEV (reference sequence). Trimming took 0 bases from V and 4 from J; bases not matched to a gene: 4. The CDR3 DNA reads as TGTGCCAGCAGTTTATCAGGGACAGGGGGCTCAGGGGCCAACGTCCTGACTTTC. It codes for CASSLSGTGGSGANVLTF.

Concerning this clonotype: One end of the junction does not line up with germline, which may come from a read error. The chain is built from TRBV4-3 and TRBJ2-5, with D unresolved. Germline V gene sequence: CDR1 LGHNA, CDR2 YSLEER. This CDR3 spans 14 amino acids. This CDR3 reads CASSQGASQETQHF. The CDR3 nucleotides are TGCGCCAGCAGCCAAGGGGCCAGTCAAGAGACCCAGCACTTC.

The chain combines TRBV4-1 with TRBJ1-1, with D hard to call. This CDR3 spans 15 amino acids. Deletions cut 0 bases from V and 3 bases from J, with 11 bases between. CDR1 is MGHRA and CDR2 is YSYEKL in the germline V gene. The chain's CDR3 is CASSQDAGGYTEAFF. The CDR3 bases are TGCGCCAGCAGCCAAGACGCTGGTGGTTACACTGAAGCTTTCTTT.